This T cell receptor beta chain originates from a study of shared clonotypes between healthy human individuals. Naive CD8 cells were CD45RO-negative, positively selected for CCR7, excluding terminally differentiated effector memory CD45RA+ cells. Germline loops: CDR1 MNHEY, CDR2 SMNVEV (reference sequence). The CDR3 has 15 amino acids. The V end was cut by 0 bases, the J end by 4 bases, with 13 bases between. The assay was carried out at the deep level. Clones were sequenced by immunoSEQ multiplex PCR, and TCRdb holds only the in-frame ones, with some missing. The table lists hundreds of thousands of clones, about 90% of them singletons.

The chain is built from TRBV27 and TRBJ2-7, with a tentative D call TRBD1 (5 bases). The clonotype comes from a man younger than 40 in good health. The sequenced sample was naive CD8+ T cells sorted from blood. CDR3 nucleotide sequence: TGTGCCAGCAGTTTATCGATCCAGGGTACATACGAGCAGTACTTC. It translates to CASSLSIQGTYEQYF.